The TCR beta chain under discussion was sequenced for a study of cytomegalovirus exposure and HLA in healthy donors. Study observations and caveats: Among the CMV-associated chains, three were confirmed in vitro as specific for CMV antigens.

Sequenced by immunoSEQ multiplex PCR; TCRdb stores in-frame clones only, minus some. Among 76,000 or so clones listed, roughly 94% were seen once. The germline V and J ends were trimmed by 0 bases and 7 bases, with 20 bases remaining between them. From germline, CDR1 is SGHAT and CDR2 FQNNGV. This CDR3 has 17 residues. About this clone: Antigen: not known.

Sequencing was done on a sample of PBMCs. This clonotype originated in a woman aged 18-30 years in good health and CMV-seropositive. J is TRBJ2-3 and V is TRBV11-2, with no clear D. CDR3 coding DNA: TGTGCCAGCAGCTTAGATAGGAGCGACTTTTTTATCAATACGCAGTATTTT. Translated, it gives CASSLDRSDFFINTQYF.